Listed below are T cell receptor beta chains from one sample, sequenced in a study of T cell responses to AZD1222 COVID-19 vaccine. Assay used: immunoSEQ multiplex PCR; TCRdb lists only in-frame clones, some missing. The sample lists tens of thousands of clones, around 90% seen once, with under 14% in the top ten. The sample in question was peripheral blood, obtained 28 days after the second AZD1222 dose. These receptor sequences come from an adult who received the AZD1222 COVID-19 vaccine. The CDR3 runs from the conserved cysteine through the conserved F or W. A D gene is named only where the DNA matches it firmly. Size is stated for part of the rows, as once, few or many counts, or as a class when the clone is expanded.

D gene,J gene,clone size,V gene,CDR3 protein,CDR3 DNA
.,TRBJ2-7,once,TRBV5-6,CASSSPYEQYF,TGTGCCAGCAGCTCTCCCTACGAGCAGTACTTC
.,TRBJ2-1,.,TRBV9,CASSPRAYNEQFF,TGTGCCAGCAGCCCTCGGGCGTACAATGAGCAGTTCTTC
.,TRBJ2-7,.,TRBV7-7,CASSPTPGFFYEQYF,TGTGCTAGCAGTCCTACCCCAGGGTTTTTCTACGAGCAGTACTTC
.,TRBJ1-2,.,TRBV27,CASSLRPIANYGYTF,TGTGCCAGCAGTTTACGGCCGATAGCTAACTATGGCTACACCTTC
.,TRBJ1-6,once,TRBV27,CASTLKGRYNSPLHF,TGTGCCAGCACTCTTAAGGGTCGCTATAATTCACCCCTCCACTTT
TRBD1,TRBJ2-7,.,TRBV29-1,CSVGQGMDEQYF,TGCAGCGTTGGACAGGGTATGGACGAGCAGTACTTC
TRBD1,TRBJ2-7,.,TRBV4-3,CASSQGVGTGGWEQYF,TGCGCCAGCAGCCAAGGGGTCGGGACAGGAGGCTGGGAGCAGTACTTC
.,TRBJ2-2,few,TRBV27,CASSFGTSNTGELFF,TGTGCCAGCAGTTTCGGGACCTCGAACACCGGGGAGCTGTTTTTT
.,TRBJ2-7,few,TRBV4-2,CASSQDSYEQYF,TGTGCCAGCAGCCAAGATTCTTACGAGCAGTACTTC
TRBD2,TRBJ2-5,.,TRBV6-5,CASSYVGGAGETQYF,TGTGCCAGCAGTTACGTCGGGGGGGCGGGTGAGACCCAGTACTTC
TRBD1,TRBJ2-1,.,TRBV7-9,CASSYRDRGHNEQFF,TGTGCCAGCAGCTACCGGGACAGGGGACACAATGAGCAGTTCTTC
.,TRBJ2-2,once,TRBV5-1,CASSLRADGELFF,TGCGCCAGCAGCCTTAGAGCAGACGGGGAGCTGTTTTTT
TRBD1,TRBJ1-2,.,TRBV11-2,CASSLRTGWNYGYTF,TGTGCCAGCAGTCTTAGGACAGGGTGGAACTATGGCTACACCTTC
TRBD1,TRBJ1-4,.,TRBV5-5,CASSPGQGGGEKLFF,TGTGCCAGCAGCCCTGGACAGGGTGGGGGGGAAAAACTGTTTTTT
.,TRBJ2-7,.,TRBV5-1,CASSLVRTEGEQYF,TGCGCCAGCAGCTTGGTTAGGACAGAGGGCGAGCAGTACTTC
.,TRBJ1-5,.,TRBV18,CASSPFEQGGNQPQHF,TGTGCCAGCTCACCATTCGAGCAGGGAGGCAATCAGCCCCAGCATTTT
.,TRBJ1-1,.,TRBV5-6,CASSLGTNTEAFF,TGTGCCAGCAGCCTGGGAACGAACACTGAAGCTTTCTTT
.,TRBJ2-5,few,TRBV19,CASSIVGGRGRKTQYF,TGTGCCAGTAGTATAGTGGGGGGGCGCGGTCGAAAGACCCAGTACTTC
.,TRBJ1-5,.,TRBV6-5,CASSYSTRGNQPQHF,TGTGCCAGCAGTTATTCGACTAGGGGAAATCAGCCCCAGCATTTT
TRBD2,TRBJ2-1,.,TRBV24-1,CATSASLGAGGGNEQFF,TGTGCCACCAGTGCCTCCCTAGGAGCGGGGGGAGGCAATGAGCAGTTCTTC
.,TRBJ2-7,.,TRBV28,CASSAPYEQYF,TGTGCCAGCAGTGCACCCTACGAGCAGTACTTC
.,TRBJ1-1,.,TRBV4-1,CASSQVGSMNTEAFF,TGCGCCAGCAGCCAAGTGGGCTCGATGAACACTGAAGCTTTCTTT
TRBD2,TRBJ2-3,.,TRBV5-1,CASSLRGDFTDTQYF,TGCGCCAGCAGCTTACGGGGGGACTTCACAGATACGCAGTATTTT
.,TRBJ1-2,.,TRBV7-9,CASSSGTHYGYTF,TGTGCCAGCAGCTCCGGGACTCACTATGGCTACACCTTC
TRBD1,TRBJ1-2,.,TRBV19,CASSIGTGGFYGYTF,TGTGCCAGTAGTATAGGGACAGGGGGTTTCTATGGCTACACCTTC
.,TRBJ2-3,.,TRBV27,CASSAPHKSTDTQYF,TGTGCCAGCAGTGCACCACACAAAAGCACAGATACGCAGTATTTT
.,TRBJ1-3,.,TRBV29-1,CSVLQPTTGNTIYF,TGCAGCGTTCTCCAGCCAACCACTGGAAACACCATATATTTT
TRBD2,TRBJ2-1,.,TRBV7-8,CASSGGPYNEQFF,TGTGCCAGCTCGGGGGGGCCCTACAATGAGCAGTTCTTC
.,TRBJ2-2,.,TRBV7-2,CASGAPQEYTGELFF,TGTGCCAGCGGTGCCCCTCAGGAATACACCGGGGAGCTGTTTTTT
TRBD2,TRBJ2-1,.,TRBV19,CASSMRTSGGNEQFF,TGTGCCAGTAGTATGAGGACTAGCGGGGGGAATGAGCAGTTCTTC
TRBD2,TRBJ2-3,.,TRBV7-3,CASSPGTSGHTRQYF,TGTGCCAGCAGCCCTGGGACTAGCGGGCATACTCGGCAGTATTTT
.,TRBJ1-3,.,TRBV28,CASSHRVGGGNTIYF,TGTGCCAGCAGCCACAGGGTTGGGGGCGGAAACACCATATATTTT
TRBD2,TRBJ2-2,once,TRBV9,CASSVGPGGPNTGELFF,TGTGCCAGCAGCGTAGGCCCGGGGGGACCGAACACCGGGGAGCTGTTTTTT
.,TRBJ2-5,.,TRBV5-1,CASSLALTQETQYF,TGCGCCAGCAGCTTGGCCCTGACTCAAGAGACCCAGTACTTC
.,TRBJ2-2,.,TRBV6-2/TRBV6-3,CASSPGMGVTGELFF,TGTGCCAGCAGTCCCGGGATGGGGGTCACCGGGGAGCTGTTTTTT
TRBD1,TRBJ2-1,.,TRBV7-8,CASSSDRERFNEQFF,TGTGCCAGCAGCTCGGACAGGGAGAGGTTTAATGAGCAGTTCTTC